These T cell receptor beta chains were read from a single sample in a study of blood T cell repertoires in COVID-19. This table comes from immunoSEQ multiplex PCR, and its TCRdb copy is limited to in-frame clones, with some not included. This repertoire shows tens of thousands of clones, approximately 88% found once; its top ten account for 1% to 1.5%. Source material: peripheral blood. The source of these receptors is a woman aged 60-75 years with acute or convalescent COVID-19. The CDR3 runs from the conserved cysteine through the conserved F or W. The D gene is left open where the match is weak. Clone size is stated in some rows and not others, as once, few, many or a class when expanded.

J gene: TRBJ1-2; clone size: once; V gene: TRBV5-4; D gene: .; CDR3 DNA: TGTGCCAGCAGCTTGGAGGGGCTCGTCTATGGCTACACCTTC; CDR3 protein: CASSLEGLVYGYTF
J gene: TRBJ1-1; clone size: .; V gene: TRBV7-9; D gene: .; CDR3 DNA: TGTGCCAGCAGCTCCAGGAAGAACACTGAAGCTTTCTTT; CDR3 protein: CASSSRKNTEAFF
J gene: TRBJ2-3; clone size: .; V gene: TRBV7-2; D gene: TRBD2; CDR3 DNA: TGTGCCAGCAGCCGGACTAGCGTCCTCACAGATACGCAGTATTTT; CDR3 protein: CASSRTSVLTDTQYF
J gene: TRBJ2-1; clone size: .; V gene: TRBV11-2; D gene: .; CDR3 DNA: TGTGCCAGCAGCCCGGGAACACAGCCCTACAATGAGCAGTTCTTC; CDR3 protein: CASSPGTQPYNEQFF
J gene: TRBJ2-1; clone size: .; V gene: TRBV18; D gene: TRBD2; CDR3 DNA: TGTGCCAGCTCACTGGCGGGGGGACACAATGAGCAGTTCTTC; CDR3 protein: CASSLAGGHNEQFF
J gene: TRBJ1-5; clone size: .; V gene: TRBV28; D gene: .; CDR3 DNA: TGTGCCAGCAGTTCCCGGGACACTCAGCCCCAGCATTTT; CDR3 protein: CASSSRDTQPQHF
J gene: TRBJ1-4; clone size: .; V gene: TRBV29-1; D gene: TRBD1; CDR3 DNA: TGCAGCGTTGGGGACAGGGGTGGCGAAAAACTGTTTTTT; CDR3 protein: CSVGDRGGEKLFF
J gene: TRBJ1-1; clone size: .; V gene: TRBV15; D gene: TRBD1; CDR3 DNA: TGTGCCACCAGCAGAGATAAGACGCTGGGACAGGGTGGCACTGAAGCTTTCTTT; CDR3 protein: CATSRDKTLGQGGTEAFF
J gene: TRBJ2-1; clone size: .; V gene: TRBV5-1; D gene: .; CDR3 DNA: TGCGCCAGCAGCTTGACTACCTACAATGAGCAGTTCTTC; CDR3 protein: CASSLTTYNEQFF
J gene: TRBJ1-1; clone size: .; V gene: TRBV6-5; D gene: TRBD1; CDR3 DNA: TGTGCCAGCAGTTCCCTATACAGGGGAGCTCACACTGAAGCTTTCTTT; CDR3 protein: CASSSLYRGAHTEAFF
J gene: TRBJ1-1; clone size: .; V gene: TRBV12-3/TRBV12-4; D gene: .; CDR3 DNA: TGTGCCAGCAGTTTATACGGGAGGACTGAAGCTTTCTTT; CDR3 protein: CASSLYGRTEAFF
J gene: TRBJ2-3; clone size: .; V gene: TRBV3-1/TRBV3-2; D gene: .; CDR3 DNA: TGTGCCAGCAGCCAAGCTATGGGCTTTCCCACAGATACGCAGTATTTT; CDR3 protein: CASSQAMGFPTDTQYF
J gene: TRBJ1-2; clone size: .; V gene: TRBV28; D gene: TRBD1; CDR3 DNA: TGTGCCAGCAGCAGTACCCCCAATGGACAGGGCGCCTATGGCTACACCTTC; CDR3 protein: CASSSTPNGQGAYGYTF
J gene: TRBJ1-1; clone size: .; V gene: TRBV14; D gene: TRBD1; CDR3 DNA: TGTGCCAGCAGCTTAAGACAGGGGGCCACGAACACTGAAGCTTTCTTT; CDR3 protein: CASSLRQGATNTEAFF
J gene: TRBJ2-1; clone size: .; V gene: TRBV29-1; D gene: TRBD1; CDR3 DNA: TGCAGCGTGGGGAAAACAGGGGGAGCCTGGTATGAGCAGTTCTTC; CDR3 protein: CSVGKTGGAWYEQFF
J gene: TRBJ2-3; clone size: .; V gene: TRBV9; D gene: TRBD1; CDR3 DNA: TGTGCCAGCAGCCGACAGGGGTCCGATACGCAGTATTTT; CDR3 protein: CASSRQGSDTQYF
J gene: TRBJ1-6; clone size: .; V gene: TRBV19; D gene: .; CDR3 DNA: TGTGCCAGTAGCCATACCCAGGGGATTAATAATTCACCCCTCCACTTT; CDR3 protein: CASSHTQGINNSPLHF
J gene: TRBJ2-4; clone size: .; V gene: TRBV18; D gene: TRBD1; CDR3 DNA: TGTGCCAGCTCACCTACAGGGGGAAACATTCAGTACTTC; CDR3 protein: CASSPTGGNIQYF
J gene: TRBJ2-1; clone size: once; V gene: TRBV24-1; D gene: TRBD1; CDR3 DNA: TGTGCCACCAGTGATTTAGAGAGGGGGCGAAACAATGAGCAGTTCTTC; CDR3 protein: CATSDLERGRNNEQFF
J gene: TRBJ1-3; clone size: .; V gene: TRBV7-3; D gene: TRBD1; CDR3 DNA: TGTGCCAGCAGCGCGACAGGGTCTGGAAACACCATATATTTT; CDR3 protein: CASSATGSGNTIYF
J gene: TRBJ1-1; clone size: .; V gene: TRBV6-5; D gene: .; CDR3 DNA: TGTGCCAGCAGTTACCAAGGGGGTGCCCGAGCTTTCTTT; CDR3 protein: CASSYQGGARAFF
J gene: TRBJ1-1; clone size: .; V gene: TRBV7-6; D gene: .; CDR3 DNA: TGTGCCAGCAGCCCAGGGGAAATTCCGAACACTGAAGCTTTCTTT; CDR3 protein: CASSPGEIPNTEAFF
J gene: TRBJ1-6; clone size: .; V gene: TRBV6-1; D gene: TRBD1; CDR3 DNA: TGTGCCAGCAGTGAATTAGACAGGGCTAATTCACCCCTCCACTTT; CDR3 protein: CASSELDRANSPLHF
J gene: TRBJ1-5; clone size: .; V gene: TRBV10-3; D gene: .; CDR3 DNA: TGTGCCATCAGAATTAGAGGGCCGGGCAATCAGCCCCAGCATTTT; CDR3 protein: CAIRIRGPGNQPQHF
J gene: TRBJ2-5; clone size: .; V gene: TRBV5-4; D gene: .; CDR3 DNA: TGTGCCAGCAGCTTGACCCGACAGGCCAAACCGCAAGAGACCCAGTACTTC; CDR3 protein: CASSLTRQAKPQETQYF
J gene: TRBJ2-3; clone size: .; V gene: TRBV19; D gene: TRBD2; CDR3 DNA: TGTGCCAGTAAGGGGACTAGCGGTACAGATACGCAGTATTTT; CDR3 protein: CASKGTSGTDTQYF
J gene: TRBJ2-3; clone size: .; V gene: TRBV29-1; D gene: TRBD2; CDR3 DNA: TGCAGCGTCGAGGTAGCGGGGGTGTCCACAGATACGCAGTATTTT; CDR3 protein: CSVEVAGVSTDTQYF
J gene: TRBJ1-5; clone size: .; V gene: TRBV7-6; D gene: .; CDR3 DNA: TGTGCCAGCAGCCTACACACAGGGAATAGCAATCAGCCCCAGCATTTT; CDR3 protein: CASSLHTGNSNQPQHF
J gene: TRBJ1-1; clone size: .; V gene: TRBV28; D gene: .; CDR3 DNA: TGTGCCAGCACCACCGCGGGGGCGAGTGGCGGTGAAGCTTTCTTT; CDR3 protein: CASTTAGASGGEAFF
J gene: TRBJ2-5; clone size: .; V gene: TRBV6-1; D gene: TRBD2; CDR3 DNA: TGTGCCAGCAGTGCCGGACTAGCGCCCGGTTGGGCAGAGACCCAGTACTTC; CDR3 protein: CASSAGLAPGWAETQYF
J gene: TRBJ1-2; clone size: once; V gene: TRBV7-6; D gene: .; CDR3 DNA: TGTGCCAGCAGCTTAGCGTCTGAAGGGAGAGGTGGCTACACCTTC; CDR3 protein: CASSLASEGRGGYTF
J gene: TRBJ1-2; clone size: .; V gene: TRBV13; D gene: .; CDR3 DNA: TGTGCCAGCAGCTTGCAAGCCGGCCAGGCGGGTGGCTACACCTTC; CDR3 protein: CASSLQAGQAGGYTF
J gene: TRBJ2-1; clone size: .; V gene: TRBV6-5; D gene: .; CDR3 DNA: TGTGCCAGCATCTCTAGCGACGACTACAATGAGCAGTTCTTC; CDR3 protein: CASISSDDYNEQFF
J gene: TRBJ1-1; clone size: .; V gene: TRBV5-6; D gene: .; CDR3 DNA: TGTGCCAGCAGCTTGGTGGGAGGGAAGGGAACGACTGAAGCTTTCTTT; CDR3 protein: CASSLVGGKGTTEAFF
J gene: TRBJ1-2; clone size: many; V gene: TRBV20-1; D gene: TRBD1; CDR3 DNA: TGCAGTGCTACTGACAGGGTAGGATATGGCTACACCTTC; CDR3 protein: CSATDRVGYGYTF
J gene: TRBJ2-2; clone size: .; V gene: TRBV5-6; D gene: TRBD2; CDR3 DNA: TGTGCCAGCAGGGATGGGACTACCTGGGACACCGGGGAGCTGTTTTTT; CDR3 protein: CASRDGTTWDTGELFF
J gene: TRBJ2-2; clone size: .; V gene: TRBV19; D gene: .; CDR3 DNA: TGTGCCAGTAGTATCGGCGGTCCCACCGGGGAGCTGTTTTTT; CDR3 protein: CASSIGGPTGELFF
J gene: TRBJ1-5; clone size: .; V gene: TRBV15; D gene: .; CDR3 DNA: TGTGCCACCAGCAGACCGCCAGGGTTGAGCAATCAGCCCCAGCATTTT; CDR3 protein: CATSRPPGLSNQPQHF
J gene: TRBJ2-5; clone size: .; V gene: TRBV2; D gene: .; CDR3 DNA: TGTGCCAGCAGTGATTCCCGGGGCCAAGAGACCCAGTACTTC; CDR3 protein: CASSDSRGQETQYF
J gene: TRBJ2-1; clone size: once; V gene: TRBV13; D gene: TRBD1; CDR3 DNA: TGTGCCAGTTATGACAGGGGGCGACCCTACAATGAGCAGTTCTTC; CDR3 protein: CASYDRGRPYNEQFF
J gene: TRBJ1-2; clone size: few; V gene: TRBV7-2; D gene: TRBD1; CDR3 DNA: TGTGCCAGCAGCTACCGGGACAGGGAAGGCTACACCTTC; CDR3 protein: CASSYRDREGYTF
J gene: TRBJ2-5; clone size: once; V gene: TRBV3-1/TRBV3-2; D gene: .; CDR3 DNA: TGTGCCAGCAGCCAAGAGAACAGGGCATTGGAGACCCAGTACTTC; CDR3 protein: CASSQENRALETQYF
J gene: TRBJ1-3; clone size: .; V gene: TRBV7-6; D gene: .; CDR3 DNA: TGTGCCAGCAGCTTAGAAGCGGGAAACTCTGGAAACACCATATATTTT; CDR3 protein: CASSLEAGNSGNTIYF
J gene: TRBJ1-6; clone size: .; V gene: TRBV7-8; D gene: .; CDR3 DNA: TGTGCCAGCAGCCCCACTAGGAATTCACCCCTCCACTTT; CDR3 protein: CASSPTRNSPLHF
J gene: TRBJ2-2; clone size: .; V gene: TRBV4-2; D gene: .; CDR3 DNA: TGTGCCAGCAGTCCCACGGGACTGCTAGCGAACACCGGGGAGCTGTTTTTT; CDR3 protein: CASSPTGLLANTGELFF
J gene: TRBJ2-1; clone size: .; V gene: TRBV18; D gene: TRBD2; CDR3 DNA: TGTGCCAGCTCGACGCCGGGACTAGCAGCTATCTACAATGAGCAGTTCTTC; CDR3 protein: CASSTPGLAAIYNEQFF
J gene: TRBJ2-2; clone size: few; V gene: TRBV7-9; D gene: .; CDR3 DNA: TGTGCCAGCAGCTTACTGAACACCGGGGAGCTGTTTTTT; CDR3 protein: CASSLLNTGELFF
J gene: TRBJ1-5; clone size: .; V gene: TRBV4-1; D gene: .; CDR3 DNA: TGCGCCAGCAGCCAGCCGGGCAGAGGGCTAGGGCCCCAGCATTTT; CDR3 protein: CASSQPGRGLGPQHF
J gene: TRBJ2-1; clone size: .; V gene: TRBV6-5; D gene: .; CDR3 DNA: TGTGCCAGCAGTCCACAATATGCGGACTACAATGAGCAGTTCTTC; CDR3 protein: CASSPQYADYNEQFF
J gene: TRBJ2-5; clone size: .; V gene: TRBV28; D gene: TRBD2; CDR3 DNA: TGTGCCAGCAGTTTGGAGGGGTTGCTACTAGCGGGGGAAGAGACCCAGTACTTC; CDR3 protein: CASSLEGLLLAGEETQYF
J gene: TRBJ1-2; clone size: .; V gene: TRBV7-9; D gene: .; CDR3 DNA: TGTGCCAGCAGCTTAGACCCACCAAGGGGGTCATTGGGCTACACCTTC; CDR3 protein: CASSLDPPRGSLGYTF
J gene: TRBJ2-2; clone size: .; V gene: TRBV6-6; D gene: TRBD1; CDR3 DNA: TGTGCCAGCAGATACGCCGGGACAGGGGCCGGGGAGCTGTTTTTT; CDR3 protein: CASRYAGTGAGELFF
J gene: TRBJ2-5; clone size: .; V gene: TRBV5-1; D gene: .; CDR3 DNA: TGCGCCAGCAGCCTAGGATCGAGCTGGGGGCCCGAGACCCAGTACTTC; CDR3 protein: CASSLGSSWGPETQYF